Sequencing of this T cell receptor (beta chain) was carried out in a study of monozygotic twins with cystic fibrosis. The method was immunoSEQ multiplex PCR; TCRdb's version includes in-frame clones alone and lacks a portion of them. This table has 30,000 or so clones, approximately 72% appearing once. The CDR3 covers 15 residues. CDR1 SGDLS and CDR2 YYNGEE come from the germline V gene. The ends lost 2 bases at V and 2 bases at J; junction bases unmatched: 3. This clone was picked up a small number of times. The sample comprised blood. The J gene is TRBJ2-5, the V gene TRBV9; the match to TRBD2 covers 10 bases. This TCR came from a girl between 5 and 17 years old with cystic fibrosis. CDR3 sequence: CASSVNSGGQETQYF. CDR3 DNA: TGTGCCAGCAGCGTCAATAGCGGGGGGCAAGAGACCCAGTACTTC.